This record concerns one T cell receptor beta chain sequence. Assay: immunoSEQ multiplex PCR; the TCRdb copy retains only in-frame clones and omits some. Counted here are more than 45,000 clones, about nine tenths occurring once; the ten biggest clones make up roughly 8.4%. CDR1 and CDR2 from the germline V gene are MDHEN and SYDVKM. This CDR3 has 15 residues. V was clipped by 3 bases and J by 2 bases, with 14 bases between them. The data were taken from a study of blood T cell repertoires in COVID-19. Background on the study: The United States, Italy and Spain were the sources of the acute and convalescent COVID-19 samples.

The specimen was peripheral blood. The source of this sequence is a woman in her 70s with active COVID-19. The rearrangement joins TRBV28 to TRBJ2-7, with D possibly being TRBD2 (6 bases). The CDR3 DNA is TGTGCCAGCAGTTTGGGGGGAGCCAACGCCTACGAGCAGTACTTC. Its translation is CASSLGGANAYEQYF.